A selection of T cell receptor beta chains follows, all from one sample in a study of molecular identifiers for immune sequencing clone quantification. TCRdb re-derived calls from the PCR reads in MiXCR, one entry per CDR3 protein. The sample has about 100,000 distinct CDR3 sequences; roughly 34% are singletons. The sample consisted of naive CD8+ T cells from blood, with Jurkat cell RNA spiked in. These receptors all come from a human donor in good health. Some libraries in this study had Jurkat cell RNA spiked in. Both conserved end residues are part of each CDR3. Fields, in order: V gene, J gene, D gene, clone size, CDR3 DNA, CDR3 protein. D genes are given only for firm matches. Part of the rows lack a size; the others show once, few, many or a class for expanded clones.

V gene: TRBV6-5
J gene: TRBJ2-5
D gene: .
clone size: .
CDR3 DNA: TGTGCCAGCAGTTACGTTTCGTGGCAGGGGTTCCAAGAGACCCAGTACTTC
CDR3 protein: CASSYVSWQGFQETQYF

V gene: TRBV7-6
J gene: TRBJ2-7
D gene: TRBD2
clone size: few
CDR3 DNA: TGTGCCAGCAGTAGACTAGCGGGTTTAACCTACGAGCAGTACTTC
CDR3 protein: CASSRLAGLTYEQYF

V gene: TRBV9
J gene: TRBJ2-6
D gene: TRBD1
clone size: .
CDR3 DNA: TGTGCCAGCAGCGGATACGGACAGGGTGTTGCTGGGGCCACCGTCCTGACTTTC
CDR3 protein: CASSGYGQGVAGATVLTF

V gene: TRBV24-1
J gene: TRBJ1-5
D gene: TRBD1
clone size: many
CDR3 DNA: TGTGCCACCAGTGAAAAGGGACAGCCAGCGAAGCCCCAGCATTTT
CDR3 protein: CATSEKGQPAKPQHF

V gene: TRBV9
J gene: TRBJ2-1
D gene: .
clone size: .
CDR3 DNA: TGTGCCAGCAAGGGTCAGACAGCGAAGAATGAGCAGTTCTTC
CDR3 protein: CASKGQTAKNEQFF

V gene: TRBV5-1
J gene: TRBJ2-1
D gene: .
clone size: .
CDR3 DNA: TGCGCCAGCAGCTTGGCCCCGACTGGCTACGAGCAGTTCTTC
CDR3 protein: CASSLAPTGYEQFF

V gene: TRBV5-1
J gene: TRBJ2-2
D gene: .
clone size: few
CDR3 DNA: TGCGCCAGCAGCTTGGATTCAGGTCCGAGGGAGCTGTTTTTT
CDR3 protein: CASSLDSGPRELFF

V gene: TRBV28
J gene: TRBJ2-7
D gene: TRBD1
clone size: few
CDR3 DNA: TGTGCCAGCGAGGGCGAACAGGGGGCAGGGCTCGAGCAGTACTTC
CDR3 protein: CASEGEQGAGLEQYF

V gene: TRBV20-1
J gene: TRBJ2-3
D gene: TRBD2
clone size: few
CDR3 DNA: TGCAGTGCTAGAGTTGGCGGGAGGGCCTCAGATACGCAGTATTTT
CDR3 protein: CSARVGGRASDTQYF

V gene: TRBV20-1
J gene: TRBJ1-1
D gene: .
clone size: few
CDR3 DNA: TGCAGTGCTAGACAGAAGAGGACTGAAGCTTTCTTT
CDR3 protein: CSARQKRTEAFF

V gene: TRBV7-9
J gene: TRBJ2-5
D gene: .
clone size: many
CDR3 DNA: TGTGCCAGCAGACCAGCCCTATTTGTGGAGACCCAGTACTTC
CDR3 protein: CASRPALFVETQYF

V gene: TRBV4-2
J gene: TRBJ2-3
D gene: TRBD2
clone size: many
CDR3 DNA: TGCGCCAGCAGCACGACTAGCCCTACTGGCACAGATACGCAGTATTTT
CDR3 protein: CASSTTSPTGTDTQYF

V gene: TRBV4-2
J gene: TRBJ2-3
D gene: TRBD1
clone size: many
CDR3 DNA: TGTGCCAGCAGCCATCCATCGGACAGGGACGGCACAGATACGCAGTATTTT
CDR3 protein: CASSHPSDRDGTDTQYF

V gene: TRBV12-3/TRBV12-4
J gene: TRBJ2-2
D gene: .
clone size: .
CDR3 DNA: TGTGCCGGCGGGACAAAGGACACCGGGGAGCTGTTTTTT
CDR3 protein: CAGGTKDTGELFF

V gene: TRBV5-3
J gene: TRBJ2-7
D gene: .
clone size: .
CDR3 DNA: TGTGCCAGCATCGAAGATGGGCCGGGATACGAGCAGTACTTC
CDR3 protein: CASIEDGPGYEQYF

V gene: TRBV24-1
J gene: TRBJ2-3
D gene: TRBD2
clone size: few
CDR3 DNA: TGTGCCACCAGTGAACTGGAAGGGGGACTAGCGGAAGATACGCAGTATTTT
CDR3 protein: CATSELEGGLAEDTQYF

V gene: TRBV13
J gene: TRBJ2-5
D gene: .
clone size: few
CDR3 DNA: TGTGCCAGCAGCGCAGTCCGGGCCTCTCAAGAGACCCAGTACTTC
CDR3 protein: CASSAVRASQETQYF

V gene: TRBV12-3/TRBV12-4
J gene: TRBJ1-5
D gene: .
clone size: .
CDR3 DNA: TGTGCCAGCAGTTTTTTTGGGGGAAGTCAGCCCCAGCATTTT
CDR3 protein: CASSFFGGSQPQHF

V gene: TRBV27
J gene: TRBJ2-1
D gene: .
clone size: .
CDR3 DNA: TGTGCCAGCAGTGCCTACTCCAATGAGCAGTTCTTC
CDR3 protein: CASSAYSNEQFF

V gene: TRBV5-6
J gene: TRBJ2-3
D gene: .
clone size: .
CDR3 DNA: TGTGCCAGCAGCTTGGCCGCAGATACGCAGTATTTT
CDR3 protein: CASSLAADTQYF

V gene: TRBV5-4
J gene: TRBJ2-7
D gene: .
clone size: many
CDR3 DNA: TGTGCCAGCAGCTTGAGGGGCTACGAGCAGTACTTC
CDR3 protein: CASSLRGYEQYF

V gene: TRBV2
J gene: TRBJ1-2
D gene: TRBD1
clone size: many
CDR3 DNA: TGTGCCAGCAGTGAACTCCCAGGGGGCTATGGCTACACCTTC
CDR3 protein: CASSELPGGYGYTF

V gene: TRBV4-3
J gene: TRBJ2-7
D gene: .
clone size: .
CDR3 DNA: TGCGCCAGCAGCCAAGAATTGTGGGAACACGAGCAGTACTTC
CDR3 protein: CASSQELWEHEQYF

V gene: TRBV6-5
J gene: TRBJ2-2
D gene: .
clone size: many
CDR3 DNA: TGTGCCAGCAGTTACCTGGGAAGCGGGGAGCTGTTTTTT
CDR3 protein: CASSYLGSGELFF

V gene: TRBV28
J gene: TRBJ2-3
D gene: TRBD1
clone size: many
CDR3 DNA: TGTGCCAGCAGTTTCCAGACAGGGGCAGATACGCAGTATTTT
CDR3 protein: CASSFQTGADTQYF

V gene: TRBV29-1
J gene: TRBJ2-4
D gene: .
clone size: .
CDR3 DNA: TGCAGCGCCCTGCACTGGGGAATGTCCAAAAACATTCAGTACTTC
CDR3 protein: CSALHWGMSKNIQYF

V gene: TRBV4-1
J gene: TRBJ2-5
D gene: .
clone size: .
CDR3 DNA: TGCGCCAGCAGCCTACAGGACTTGGGGGCACGGTTCCAAGAGGCCCAGTACTTC
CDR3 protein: CASSLQDLGARFQEAQYF

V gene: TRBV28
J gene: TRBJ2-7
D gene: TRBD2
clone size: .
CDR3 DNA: TGTGCCAGCAGTTTAGGGTCTAGCGGGCGCTACGAGCAGTACTTC
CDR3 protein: CASSLGSSGRYEQYF

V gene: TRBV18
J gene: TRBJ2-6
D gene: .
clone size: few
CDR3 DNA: TGTGCCAGCTCACCAAGGCCAGGGGAAGGAGTTGGGGCCAACGTCCTGACTTTC
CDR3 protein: CASSPRPGEGVGANVLTF

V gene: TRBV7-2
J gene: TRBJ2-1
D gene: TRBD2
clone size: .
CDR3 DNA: TGTGCCAGCAGCTTGGGTGGTTTCATCTCTAGCGGGAGGGTCAATGAGCAGTTCTTC
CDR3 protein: CASSLGGFISSGRVNEQFF

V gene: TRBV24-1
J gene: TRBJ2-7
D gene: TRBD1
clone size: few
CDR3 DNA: TGTGCCACCAGTGACAGGGACAGTTACGAGCAGTACTTC
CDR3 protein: CATSDRDSYEQYF

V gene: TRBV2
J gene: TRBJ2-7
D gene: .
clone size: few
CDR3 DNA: TGTGCCAGCAGCCTCCCGGGACATCCCTACGAGCAGTACTTC
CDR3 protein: CASSLPGHPYEQYF

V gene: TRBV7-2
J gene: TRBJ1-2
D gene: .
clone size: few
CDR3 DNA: TGTGCCAGCAGCTTAGGAGTCGGGGACGGAGTATACTATGGCTACACCTTC
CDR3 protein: CASSLGVGDGVYYGYTF

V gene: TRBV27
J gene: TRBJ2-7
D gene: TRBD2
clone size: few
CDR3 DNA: TGTGCCAGCAGTTTTGGACTAGCGGGAGCCTACGAGCAGTACTTC
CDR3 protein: CASSFGLAGAYEQYF

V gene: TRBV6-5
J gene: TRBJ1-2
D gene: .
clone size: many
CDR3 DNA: TGTGCCAGCAGTTATGGCGAGGGCGGTAATGGCTACACCTTC
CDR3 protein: CASSYGEGGNGYTF

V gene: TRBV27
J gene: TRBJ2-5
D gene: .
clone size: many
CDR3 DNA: TGTGCCAGCAGTTTATCCACAGGGATCGGGGAGACCCAGTACTTC
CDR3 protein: CASSLSTGIGETQYF

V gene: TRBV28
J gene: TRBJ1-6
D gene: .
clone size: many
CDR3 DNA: TGTGCCAGCACCAAAATCACGTCCACGGATTCACCCCTCCACTTT
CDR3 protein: CASTKITSTDSPLHF

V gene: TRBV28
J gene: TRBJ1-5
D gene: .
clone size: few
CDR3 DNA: TGTGCCAGCAGTTTTAGGTTGGAAAATCAGCCCCAGCATTTT
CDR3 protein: CASSFRLENQPQHF

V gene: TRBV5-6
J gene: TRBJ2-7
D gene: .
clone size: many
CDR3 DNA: TGTGCCAGCACCCGGGGGATATCGCGGGGGCAGTACTTC
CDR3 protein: CASTRGISRGQYF

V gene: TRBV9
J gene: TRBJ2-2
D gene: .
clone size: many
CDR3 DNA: TGTGCCAGCAGCAGCACCGGGGAGCTGTTTTTT
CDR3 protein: CASSSTGELFF

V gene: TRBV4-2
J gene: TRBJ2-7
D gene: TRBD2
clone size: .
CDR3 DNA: TGTGCCAGCAGCCAAGGACTAGCGGGAGAGGGGCAGTACTTC
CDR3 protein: CASSQGLAGEGQYF

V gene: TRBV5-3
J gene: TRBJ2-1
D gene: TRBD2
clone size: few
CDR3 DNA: TGTGCCAGAAGCTGCACAGCGGGAAGGGACAATGAGCAGTTCTTC
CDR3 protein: CARSCTAGRDNEQFF

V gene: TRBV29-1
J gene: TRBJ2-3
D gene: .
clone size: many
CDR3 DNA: TGCAGCGTCCGGGACTTCCGCACAGATACGCAGTATTTT
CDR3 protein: CSVRDFRTDTQYF

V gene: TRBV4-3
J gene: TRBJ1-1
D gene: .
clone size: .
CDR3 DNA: TGCGCCAGCAGCCAAGTAAGGGGCGGATTGAACACTGAAGCTTTCTTT
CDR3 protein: CASSQVRGGLNTEAFF

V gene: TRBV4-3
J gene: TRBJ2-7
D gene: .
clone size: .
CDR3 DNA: TGCGCCAGCAGCGTCGGGGACGGGTCCCACGAGCAGTACTTC
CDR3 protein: CASSVGDGSHEQYF

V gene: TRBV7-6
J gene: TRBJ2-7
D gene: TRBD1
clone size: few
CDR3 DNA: TGTGCCAGCACCGACAGGGTGGGGTCCTACGAGCAGTACTTC
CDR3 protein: CASTDRVGSYEQYF

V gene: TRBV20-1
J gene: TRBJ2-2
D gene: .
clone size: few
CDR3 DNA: TGCAGTGCTTTGAACACCGGGGAGCTGTTTTTT
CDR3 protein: CSALNTGELFF

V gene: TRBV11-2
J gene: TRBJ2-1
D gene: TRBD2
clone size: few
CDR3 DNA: TGTGCCAGCAGTCTGCTAGCGGGTAATGAGCAGTTCTTC
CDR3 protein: CASSLLAGNEQFF

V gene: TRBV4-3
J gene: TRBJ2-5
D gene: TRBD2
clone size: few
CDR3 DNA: TGCGCCAGCAGCTTTGGACTAGCGGCCCAAGAGACCCAGTACTTC
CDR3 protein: CASSFGLAAQETQYF

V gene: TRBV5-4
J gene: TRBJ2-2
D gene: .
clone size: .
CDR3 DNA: TGTGCCAGCAGCTCGAGCTGGGGGGCCGGGGAGCTGTTTTTT
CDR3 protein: CASSSSWGAGELFF